This T cell receptor beta chain was profiled in a study of technical replicates of blood from a few donors. Some clones are missing from TCRdb's copy, which holds only in-frame ones; the method was immunoSEQ multiplex PCR. The sample records around 60,000 clones, roughly 90% being singletons. This CDR3 contains 16 residues. CDR1 is SGDLS and CDR2 is YYNGEE in the germline V gene. V dropped 4 bases and J dropped 5; count of bases not matched to a gene: 8. This TCR was recovered from a human donor in good health. Some clones in this sample may be carry-over from other donors' samples. The sequencing sample was made of PBMCs. J is TRBJ2-1 and V is TRBV9; 11 bases align to TRBD1. The CDR3 sequence: CASSPKDRGRDNEQFF. CDR3 DNA sequence: TGTGCCAGCAGCCCCAAGGACAGGGGGCGCGACAATGAGCAGTTCTTC.